Each of the 7 T cell receptor beta chains below was sequenced from the same sample in a study of blood T cell repertoires in COVID-19. The protocol was immunoSEQ multiplex PCR, while the TCRdb copy is restricted to in-frame clones and leaves out a portion. The data contain about 94,000 clones, about four fifths of them singletons. Sample: peripheral blood. These receptors originate from a human donor in a cohort sampled during active COVID-19.

This rearrangement joins TRBV19 to TRBJ1-5; no firm D call. V was trimmed by 5 bases and J by 3 bases, leaving 14 bases between them. This CDR3 region has 15 residues. The germline V gene has CDR1 LNHDA and CDR2 SQIVND (reference sequence). The DNA for the CDR3 is TGTGCCAGTAGTGGAGTCGGGAAGGACAATCAGCCCCAGCATTTT. Protein product: CASSGVGKDNQPQHF.

DNA of the CDR3: TGTGCCAGCAGCGTAGCCCCCAGCGGTCAAGAGACCCAGTACTTC. Translating gives CASSVAPSGQETQYF. V is TRBV9 and J is TRBJ2-5; tentative D call: TRBD2 (5 bases). The CDR3 extends over 15 amino acids. Looked up from germline, CDR1 is SGDLS and CDR2 is YYNGEE. Deletions cut 0 bases from V and 2 bases from J, with 11 bases between. Together with reference TRBV9 and TRBJ2-5, the CDR3 gives the full variable domain: DSGVTQTPKHLITATGQRVTLRCSPRSGDLSVYWYQQSLDQGLQFLIQYYNGEERAKGNILERFSAQQFPDLHSELNLSSLELGDSALYFCASSVAPSGQETQYFGPGTRLLVL.

The V call is TRBV29-1, the J call TRBJ2-1; D gene uncertain. Trimming pared 0 bases from V and 10 bases from J, leaving 10 bases between. This CDR3 has 12 amino acids. Germline assignment: CDR1 SQVTM and CDR2 ANQGSEA. The CDR3 here is CSVEDRGYEQFF. DNA for the CDR3: TGCAGCGTTGAAGACCGCGGTTACGAGCAGTTCTTC.

This chain connects TRBV28 to TRBJ1-6; 7 bases are a match to TRBD1. V was clipped by 6 bases and J by 12 bases; unmatched bases: 11. The CDR3 sequence is 14 residues long. Germline V CDR1 and CDR2: MDHEN, SYDVKM. This CDR3 is CASSALEGARPLHF. As DNA, the CDR3 is TGTGCCAGCAGCGCCCTAGAGGGGGCCAGACCCCTCCACTTT.

V gene TRBV3-1 (or the pseudogene TRBV3-2) combines with J gene TRBJ1-1; 7 nucleotides line up with TRBD1. Germline assignment: CDR1 LGHDT and CDR2 YNNKEL (reference sequence). The CDR3 totals 13 residues. The V segment lost 4 bases and the J segment 5 bases; nucleotides outside the gene matches: 4. The CDR3 loop is CASSRQGLTEAFF. The CDR3 bases are TGTGCCAGCAGCCGACAGGGTTTGACTGAAGCTTTCTTT.

The sample holds a few counts of this clone. The chain links TRBV29-1 to TRBJ2-7; TRBD2 aligns across 7 bases. V was clipped by 4 bases and J by 2 bases; unmatched bases: 5. Germline V gives CDR1 SQVTM, CDR2 ANQGSEA. This CDR3 is 13 amino acids long. The CDR3: CSVGEGRPYEQYF. CDR3 DNA: TGCAGCGTTGGGGAGGGGCGGCCCTACGAGCAGTACTTC.

The chain carries TRBV6-5 and TRBJ1-2, with D maybe TRBD1 (5 bases). CDR1 and CDR2 from the germline V gene are MNHEY and SVGAGI. Trimming shortened V by 5 bases and J by 4 bases, and 11 bases separated the two germline ends. The CDR3 consists of 13 residues. DNA for the CDR3: TGTGCCAGCAGTCGGGACTCTTTCTATGGCTACACCTTC. Residues: CASSRDSFYGYTF.